This is a list of T cell receptor beta chains from one sample in a study of shared clonotypes between healthy human individuals. Clones were sequenced by immunoSEQ multiplex PCR, and TCRdb holds only the in-frame ones, with some missing. This sample yields about 2.4 million clones, of which just over 90% are seen a single time; about 0.13% belongs to the top ten. The source material was naive CD4+ T cells sorted from blood. The origin of the receptors is a man aged 18 to 30 in good health. Each CDR3 is given with its conserved first and last residue. The D gene is left open where the match is weak. Size is stated for part of the rows, as once, few or many counts, or as a class when the clone is expanded.

V gene	D gene	J gene	clone size	CDR3 protein	CDR3 DNA
TRBV9	-	TRBJ2-2	-	CASSLRTPVNTGELFF	TGTGCCAGCAGCTTGAGGACACCAGTGAACACCGGGGAGCTGTTTTTT
TRBV7-3	-	TRBJ2-2	-	CASSSGLPTGELFF	TGTGCCAGCAGCTCCGGACTACCCACCGGGGAGCTGTTTTTT
TRBV19	-	TRBJ2-6	-	CASSIEPSNLMGSGANVLTF	TGTGCCAGTAGTATAGAGCCCTCTAACCTGATGGGGTCTGGGGCCAACGTCCTGACTTTC
TRBV6-1	-	TRBJ2-3	-	CASSDLRRSTDTQYF	TGTGCCAGCAGTGACCTAAGGAGGTCCACAGATACGCAGTATTTT
TRBV19	-	TRBJ2-3	-	CATRGRATDTQYF	TGTGCCACCCGGGGACGAGCCACAGATACGCAGTATTTT
TRBV19	TRBD1	TRBJ2-7	few	CASSIEDRATYAFTYEQYF	TGTGCCAGTAGTATCGAGGACAGGGCTACCTATGCATTTACCTACGAGCAGTACTTC
TRBV5-7	-	TRBJ1-2	-	CASSLQGLRGDGSGYGYTF	TGTGCCAGCAGCTTGCAGGGCCTTCGAGGGGACGGCTCGGGTTATGGCTACACCTTC
TRBV14	-	TRBJ2-7	-	CASSHPGPYEQYF	TGTGCCAGCAGCCATCCAGGGCCGTACGAGCAGTACTTC
TRBV2	-	TRBJ1-2	-	CASSLGQNYGYTF	TGTGCCAGCAGCCTCGGACAGAACTATGGCTACACCTTC
TRBV14	-	TRBJ2-5	-	CASSQAGETQYF	TGTGCCAGCAGCCAAGCAGGGGAGACCCAGTACTTC
TRBV9	-	TRBJ1-1	-	CASAPSRFGNTEAFF	TGTGCCAGCGCCCCTAGTAGATTCGGGAACACTGAAGCTTTCTTT
TRBV4-2	-	TRBJ1-4	-	CASSQEGWREEKLFF	TGTGCCAGCAGCCAAGAAGGCTGGAGGGAGGAAAAACTGTTTTTT
TRBV6-5	TRBD2	TRBJ2-3	-	CASSGLATDTQYF	TGTGCCAGCAGCGGACTAGCGACAGATACGCAGTATTTT
TRBV18	-	TRBJ1-4	-	CASSQTTNEKLFF	TGTGCCAGCTCACAAACAACTAATGAAAAACTGTTTTTT
TRBV28	-	TRBJ1-1	-	CASLSQNTEAFF	TGTGCCAGCCTCTCCCAGAACACTGAAGCTTTCTTT
TRBV6-6	TRBD1	TRBJ2-3	-	CASSDRGRVTDTQYF	TGTGCCAGCAGTGACAGGGGGCGGGTTACAGATACGCAGTATTTT
TRBV5-1	-	TRBJ2-7	-	CASSLLPGPTHEQYF	TGCGCCAGCAGCTTGTTGCCAGGGCCCACCCACGAGCAGTACTTC
TRBV25-1	TRBD1	TRBJ2-7	-	CASSESGTGAYEQYF	TGTGCCAGCAGTGAATCCGGGACAGGGGCCTACGAGCAGTACTTC
TRBV2	-	TRBJ2-4	-	CASKTKDPSRIGNIQYF	TGTGCCAGCAAAACCAAAGATCCCAGTAGGATCGGAAACATTCAGTACTTC
TRBV29-1	TRBD1	TRBJ2-7	-	CSVERDRQDEQYF	TGCAGCGTTGAACGGGACAGGCAGGACGAGCAGTACTTC
TRBV5-4	-	TRBJ2-7	few	CASSLEGREQYF	TGTGCCAGCAGCTTGGAAGGTAGGGAGCAGTACTTC
TRBV28	TRBD1	TRBJ1-1	once	CASSHGQGGVTEAFF	TGTGCCAGCAGCCACGGACAGGGTGGCGTCACTGAAGCTTTCTTT
TRBV10-1	TRBD1	TRBJ2-3	-	CASSAGTGGLGTQYF	TGCGCCAGCAGTGCGGGGACAGGGGGCTTAGGTACGCAGTATTTT
TRBV5-1	TRBD1	TRBJ2-5	-	CASSRDRVETQYF	TGCGCCAGTTCCCGGGACAGGGTTGAGACCCAGTACTTC
TRBV6-1	TRBD1	TRBJ2-7	-	CASSEAEGAPSAEQYF	TGTGCCAGCAGTGAAGCTGAGGGGGCCCCCTCCGCCGAGCAGTACTTC
TRBV30	-	TRBJ1-2	-	CAWSSNWGYGYTF	TGTGCCTGGAGTTCTAATTGGGGCTATGGCTACACCTTC
TRBV28	-	TRBJ1-2	-	CASTYSGAANYGYTF	TGTGCCAGCACCTACTCAGGGGCAGCTAACTATGGCTACACCTTC
TRBV21-1	-	TRBJ2-7	-	CASRKGHEQYF	TGTGCCAGCAGAAAAGGCCACGAGCAGTACTTC
TRBV7-2	-	TRBJ2-5	-	CASSPVSGRTQYF	TGTGCCAGCAGCCCCGTCAGCGGCCGGACCCAGTACTTC
TRBV2	-	TRBJ1-2	-	CASSADRGYTF	TGTGCCAGCAGTGCCGACAGGGGCTACACCTTC
TRBV7-8	TRBD2	TRBJ2-7	-	CASRPSGRLPYEQYF	TGTGCCAGCAGGCCTAGCGGGAGGTTACCCTACGAGCAGTACTTC
TRBV5-1	TRBD1	TRBJ1-4	-	CASSKGRGPTNEKLFF	TGCGCCAGCAGCAAAGGCAGGGGGCCAACTAATGAAAAACTGTTTTTT